This TCR beta chain was recorded in a study of control samples from healthy donors and cancer patients. TCRdb's copy holds only in-frame clones and misses some; the assay was immunoSEQ multiplex PCR. This sample has about 54,000 clones; 95% to 97% occur once, and the top ten carry roughly 1.8%. The CDR3 has 13 amino acids. CDR1 and CDR2 (germline): GTSNPN, SVGIG (reference sequence). Deletions cut 0 bases from V and 2 bases from J, with 7 bases between. This TCR derives from a woman in her 30s in good health. The chain is built from TRBV30 and TRBJ1-2; D gene uncertain. Input material: blood. CDR3 in DNA: TGTGCCTGGAGTGTACCCCAAAACTATGGCTACACCTTC. This codes for CAWSVPQNYGYTF.